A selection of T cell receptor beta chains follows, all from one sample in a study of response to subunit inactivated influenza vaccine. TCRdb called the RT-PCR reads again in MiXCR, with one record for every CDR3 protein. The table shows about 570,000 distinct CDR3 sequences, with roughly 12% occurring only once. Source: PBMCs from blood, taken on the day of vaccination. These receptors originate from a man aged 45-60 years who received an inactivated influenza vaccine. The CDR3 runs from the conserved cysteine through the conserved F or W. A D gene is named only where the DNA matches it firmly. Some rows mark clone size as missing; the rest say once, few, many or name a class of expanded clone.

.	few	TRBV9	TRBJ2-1	TGTGCCAGCAGCCCCTTTTACTGGTCCTACAATGAGCAGTTCTTC	CASSPFYWSYNEQFF
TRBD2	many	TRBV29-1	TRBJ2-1	TGCAGCGTTGAAGATCGGGCGGGGGGCCTATACAATGAGCAGTTCTTC	CSVEDRAGGLYNEQFF
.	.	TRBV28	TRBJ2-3	TGTGCCAGCAGTTTACTAGTTCCTAGCACAGATACGCAGTATTTT	CASSLLVPSTDTQYF
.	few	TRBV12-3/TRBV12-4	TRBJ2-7	TGTGCCAGCAGTAAGACAGGGACTGGGGGGGAGCAGTACTTC	CASSKTGTGGEQYF
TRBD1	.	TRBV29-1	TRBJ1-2	TGCAGCGTTGGCCCTGGGACAGGTTATTTCTATGGCTACACCTTC	CSVGPGTGYFYGYTF
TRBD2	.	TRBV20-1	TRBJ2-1	TGCAGTGCAAAGACTAGCGGGAGGTTTGTCAATGAGCAGTTCTTC	CSAKTSGRFVNEQFF
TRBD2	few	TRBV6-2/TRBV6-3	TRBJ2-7	TGTGCCAGCAACCTAAGAGGGACTAGCGGGAGCTACCACGAGCAGTACTTC	CASNLRGTSGSYHEQYF
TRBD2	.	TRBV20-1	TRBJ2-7	TGCAGTGCTAGAGGGGGACTAGCGGACTCCTACGAGCAGTACTTC	CSARGGLADSYEQYF
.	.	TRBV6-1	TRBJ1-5	TGTGCCAGCAGGCGCCCGGATACAGGCAATCAGCCCCAGCATTTT	CASRRPDTGNQPQHF
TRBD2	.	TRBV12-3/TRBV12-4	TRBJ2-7	TGTGCCAGCAGAGGCCGGGACTATGACAGAGGGGAGCAGTACTTC	CASRGRDYDRGEQYF
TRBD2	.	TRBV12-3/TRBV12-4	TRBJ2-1	TGTGCCAGCAGTGGACCGGGGGGGAAGCAGTTCTTC	CASSGPGGKQFF
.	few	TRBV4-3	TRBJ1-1	TGCGCCAGCAGCCGTAAATTAGTGAACACTGAAGCTTTCTTT	CASSRKLVNTEAFF
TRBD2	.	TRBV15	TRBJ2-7	TGTGCCACCAGCAGGGGAGGGTTGGTAGGGCCCTCGGGCCTCGAGCAGTACTTC	CATSRGGLVGPSGLEQYF
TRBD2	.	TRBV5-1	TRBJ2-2	TGCGCCAGCAGCTTGTTCACGGCGGGGGGCCACACCGGGGAGCTGTTTTTT	CASSLFTAGGHTGELFF
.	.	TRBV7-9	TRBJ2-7	TGTGCCAGCAGCTTATACAGGCTCGGAGGCGAGCAGTACTTC	CASSLYRLGGEQYF
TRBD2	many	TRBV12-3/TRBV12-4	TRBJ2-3	TGTGCCAGCAGTATAGCGGGAGGCACAGATACGCAGTATTTT	CASSIAGGTDTQYF
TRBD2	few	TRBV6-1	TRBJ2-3	TGTGCCAGCACCCCCGAAACTAGCGGGCTTCCCCTGGATACGCAGTATTTT	CASTPETSGLPLDTQYF
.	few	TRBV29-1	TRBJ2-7	TGCAGCGTGGAAATGGGCGTTGGCTCCTACGAGCAGTACTTC	CSVEMGVGSYEQYF
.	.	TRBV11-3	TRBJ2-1	TGTGCCAGCAGCTTATCGGCAAGGTACAATGAGCAGTTCTTC	CASSLSARYNEQFF
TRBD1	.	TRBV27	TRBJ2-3	TGTGCCAGCAGGGCGGGACAGGGGATTTTGGATACGCAGTATTTT	CASRAGQGILDTQYF
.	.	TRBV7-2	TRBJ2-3	TGTGCCAGCAGCTTAACCGGGGGAGATACGCAGTATTTT	CASSLTGGDTQYF
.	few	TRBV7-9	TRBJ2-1	TGTGCCAGCAGCTTAGCAGCTCTCGTCCTGGATGAGCAGTTCTTC	CASSLAALVLDEQFF
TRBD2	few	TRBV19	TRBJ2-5	TGTGCCAGTAGTACACTAGCGGGAGGACAAGAGACCCAGTACTTC	CASSTLAGGQETQYF
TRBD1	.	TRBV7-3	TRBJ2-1	TGTGCCAGCATCCTACTCCCCACCGGGACAGGGTACAATGAGCAGTTCTTC	CASILLPTGTGYNEQFF
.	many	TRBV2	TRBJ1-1	TGTGCCAGCAGAGGGGACTCCTCCGTCACTGAAGCTTTCTTT	CASRGDSSVTEAFF
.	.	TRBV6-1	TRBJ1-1	TGTGCCAGCAGTGAATATCGGGTGGGCGACACTGAAGCTTTCTTT	CASSEYRVGDTEAFF
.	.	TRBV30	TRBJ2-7	TGTGCCTGGAGTGTCGGCGCAGGGCAGTACTTC	CAWSVGAGQYF
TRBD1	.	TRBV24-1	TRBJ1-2	TGTGCCACCAGCGATCCAACAGGGGAAACTCGAGGCTACACCTTC	CATSDPTGETRGYTF
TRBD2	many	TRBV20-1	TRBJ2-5	TGCAGTGCGCCCGGGGCGGGAGATAGGGAGACCCAGTACTTC	CSAPGAGDRETQYF
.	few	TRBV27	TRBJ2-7	TGTGCCAGCAGATCTAGCGAGGGCCCCCTGGTTTACGAGCAGTACTTC	CASRSSEGPLVYEQYF
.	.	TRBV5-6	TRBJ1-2	TGTGCCAGCAGCCCCTGGTGGGCAGGTGGCTACACCTTC	CASSPWWAGGYTF
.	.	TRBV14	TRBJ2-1	TGTGCCAGCAGCCAAGAGGGTTGGGCATTGGAGGGGGATGAGCAGTTCTTC	CASSQEGWALEGDEQFF
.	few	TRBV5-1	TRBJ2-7	TGCGCCAGCAGCTTGGAGGGGACATCCCCCTACGAGCAGTACTTC	CASSLEGTSPYEQYF
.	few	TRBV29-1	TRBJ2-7	TGCAGCGTTGCTTTCAGGCTACAGGACTCGAACGAGCAGTACTTC	CSVAFRLQDSNEQYF
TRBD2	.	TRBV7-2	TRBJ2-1	TGTGCCAGCAGCACCGGATGGGATTTGGGTAGCGGGGGGCCCTTGAGCTCCTACAATGAGCAGTTCTTC	CASSTGWDLGSGGPLSSYNEQFF
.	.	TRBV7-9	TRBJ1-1	TGTGCCAGCAGCCCATCGCAGAGCACTGAAGCTTTCTTT	CASSPSQSTEAFF
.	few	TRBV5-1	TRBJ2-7	TGCGCCAGCAGCTTGGCCAGGACGGCCTCCTACGAGCAGTACTTC	CASSLARTASYEQYF
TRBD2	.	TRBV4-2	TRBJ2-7	TGTGCCAGCAGCCAGTGGACTAGCGGGGGGGCGTCCGAGCAGTACTTC	CASSQWTSGGASEQYF
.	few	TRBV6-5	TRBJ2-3	TGTGCCAGCAGTTCCTTGAGGGGAGTGGCAGATACGCAGTATTTT	CASSSLRGVADTQYF
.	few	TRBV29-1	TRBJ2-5	TGCAGCGTTGCCGTTTACGGAGAGACCCAGTACTTC	CSVAVYGETQYF
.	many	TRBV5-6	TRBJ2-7	TGTGCCAGCAGCTTGAGCGGAATCTCCTACGAGCAGTACTTC	CASSLSGISYEQYF
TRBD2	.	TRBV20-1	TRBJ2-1	TGCAGTGCTCAGCGGGGGGTCGTCTACAATGAGCAGTTCTTC	CSAQRGVVYNEQFF
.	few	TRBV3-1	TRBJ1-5	TGTGCCAGCAGCCAAGTGGGGGCCGGGCAGCCCCAGCATTTT	CASSQVGAGQPQHF
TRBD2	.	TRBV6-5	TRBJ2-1	TGTGCCAGCAGTTACTCGATTGGGACTAGCGGTTACAATGAGCAGTTCTTC	CASSYSIGTSGYNEQFF
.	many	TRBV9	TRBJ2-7	TGTGCCAGCAGCGCGGGACACGGCGAGGGCTACGAGCAGTACTTC	CASSAGHGEGYEQYF
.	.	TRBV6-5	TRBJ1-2	TGTGCCAGCAGTTACCGGGCAAGCTCCTATGGCTACACCTTC	CASSYRASSYGYTF
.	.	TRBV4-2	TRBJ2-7	TGTGCCAGCAGCCAAGATTCACCAGGGGGGACCTACGAGCAGTACTTC	CASSQDSPGGTYEQYF
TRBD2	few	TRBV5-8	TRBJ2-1	TGTGCCAGCAGCCCCGGGACTAGCGGGGTGGATGAGCAGTTCTTC	CASSPGTSGVDEQFF
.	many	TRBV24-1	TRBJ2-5	TGTGCCACCAGTGATCCCGACAGCGTCTTTGGAGAGACCCAGTACTTC	CATSDPDSVFGETQYF
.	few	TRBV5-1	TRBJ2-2	TGCGCCAGCAGCTTGACAGGGATAGGGGTCACCGGGGAGCTGTTTTTT	CASSLTGIGVTGELFF
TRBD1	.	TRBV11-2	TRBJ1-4	TGTGCCAGCAGTTTCCAGGGGGCGCGTGGTGAAAAACTGTTTTTT	CASSFQGARGEKLFF
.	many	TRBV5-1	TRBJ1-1	TGCGCCAGCAGCTTGTGGGATTCGAACACTGAAGCTTTCTTT	CASSLWDSNTEAFF